The rows below give T cell receptor beta chains drawn from one sample of a study of CD8 T cells in Susac syndrome. TCRdb passed the immunoSEQ multiplex PCR reads through MiXCR, listing each CDR3 protein once. The table shows roughly 140,000 distinct CDR3 sequences, with almost 96% occurring only once. The sequenced sample was CD4+ T cells from PBMCs. The source is a human donor with Susac syndrome. Both conserved end residues are part of each CDR3. Each record gives: D gene, J gene, clone size, V gene, CDR3 protein, CDR3 DNA. The D gene is left open where the match is weak. For some rows the clone size is stated as once, few or many, or as a class when expanded; others skip it.

>TRBD2|TRBJ2-1|-|TRBV5-1
CASSPGGTSFNEQFF
TGCGCCAGCAGCCCGGGTGGGACTAGCTTCAATGAGCAGTTCTTC
>-|TRBJ2-2|-|TRBV7-9
CASSPLPHGELFF
TGTGCCAGCAGCCCATTACCACACGGGGAGCTGTTTTTT
>-|TRBJ2-7|-|TRBV15
CATSRDGWRGDEQYF
TGTGCCACCAGCAGAGATGGATGGAGGGGCGACGAGCAGTACTTC
>TRBD2|TRBJ2-1|-|TRBV29-1
CSVEDRAGVRNEQFF
TGCAGCGTTGAAGATCGTGCGGGAGTCCGTAATGAGCAGTTCTTC
>-|TRBJ2-3|once|TRBV29-1
CSVVEDLGTQYF
TGCAGCGTTGTAGAAGATTTGGGTACGCAGTATTTT
>-|TRBJ2-1|-|TRBV9
CASSGDTNEQFF
TGTGCCAGCAGCGGAGACACAAATGAGCAGTTCTTC
>TRBD1|TRBJ2-4|-|TRBV28
CASSDRGRGKNIQYF
TGTGCCAGCAGCGACAGGGGTCGGGGCAAAAACATTCAGTACTTC
>-|TRBJ2-3|-|TRBV12-3/TRBV12-4
CASSLTSGDTQYF
TGTGCCAGCAGTTTAACCTCCGGGGATACGCAGTATTTT
>-|TRBJ1-5|-|TRBV18
CASSPGEGRNQPQHF
TGTGCCAGCTCACCAGGGGAGGGGCGCAATCAGCCCCAGCATTTT
>TRBD1|TRBJ2-7|-|TRBV18
CASSPGQGPYEQYF
TGTGCCAGCTCACCGGGACAGGGGCCATACGAGCAGTACTTC
>-|TRBJ2-7|-|TRBV5-1
CASRGHAEQYF
TGCGCCAGCAGGGGACATGCCGAGCAGTACTTC
>-|TRBJ2-1|-|TRBV21-1
CASSKATSGYNEQFF
TGTGCCAGCAGCAAAGCGACTAGCGGATACAATGAGCAGTTCTTC
>TRBD2|TRBJ2-3|-|TRBV6-5
CASSRGTSLGDTQYF
TGTGCCAGCAGTAGGGGGACTAGTCTGGGGGATACGCAGTATTTT
>TRBD1|TRBJ2-7|-|TRBV18
CASSPDRGGYEQYF
TGTGCCAGCTCACCGGACAGGGGTGGTTACGAGCAGTACTTC
>-|TRBJ1-2|-|TRBV28
CASTIPGGNYGYTF
TGTGCCAGCACTATCCCGGGGGGGAACTATGGCTACACCTTC
>-|TRBJ1-1|-|TRBV20-1
CSARDQRENTEAFF
TGCAGTGCTAGAGATCAAAGGGAGAACACTGAAGCTTTCTTT
>-|TRBJ2-7|-|TRBV5-6
CASSRSYNEQYF
TGTGCCAGCAGCCGGTCATACAACGAGCAGTACTTC
>-|TRBJ2-2|-|TRBV7-9
CASSNVGQYTGELFF
TGTGCCAGCAGCAACGTCGGGCAGTACACCGGGGAGCTGTTTTTT
>TRBD1|TRBJ2-7|-|TRBV29-1
CSVDQGAHEQYF
TGCAGCGTTGATCAGGGGGCCCACGAGCAGTACTTC
>-|TRBJ1-2|-|TRBV5-4
CASAVGVNYGYTF
TGTGCCAGCGCCGTCGGGGTTAACTATGGCTACACCTTC
>-|TRBJ2-3|-|TRBV4-1
CASSQIVADTQYF
TGCGCCAGCAGCCAGATTGTCGCAGATACGCAGTATTTT
>-|TRBJ2-5|-|TRBV27
CASKVNRDLGETQYF
TGTGCCAGCAAGGTCAATAGGGACCTGGGGGAGACCCAGTACTTC
>-|TRBJ2-1|-|TRBV20-1
CSARDWGTDRGEQFF
TGCAGTGCTAGAGATTGGGGAACAGACCGCGGTGAGCAGTTCTTC
>-|TRBJ1-2|-|TRBV9
CASSVELGGYTF
TGTGCCAGCAGCGTAGAATTGGGCGGCTACACCTTC
>-|TRBJ1-2|-|TRBV6-1
CASSEDYRVNYGYTF
TGTGCCAGCAGTGAAGATTACAGGGTGAACTATGGCTACACCTTC
>-|TRBJ1-1|-|TRBV5-4
CASSLGGTGEAFF
TGTGCCAGCAGCTTAGGGGGAACCGGTGAAGCTTTCTTT
>-|TRBJ2-7|-|TRBV3-1
CASSQVREQYF
TGTGCCAGCAGCCAAGTCCGCGAGCAGTACTTC
>-|TRBJ2-3|-|TRBV6-6
CASSDGQRDTQYF
TGTGCCAGCAGCGACGGACAACGGGACACGCAGTATTTT
>TRBD1|TRBJ1-2|-|TRBV3-1
CASSHPDRDGGYTF
TGTGCCAGCAGCCATCCCGACAGGGACGGCGGCTACACCTTC
>-|TRBJ2-3|-|TRBV4-1
CASSQGRLTTDTQYF
TGCGCCAGCAGCCAAGGGAGGCTAACCACAGATACGCAGTATTTT
>TRBD1|TRBJ2-1|-|TRBV20-1
CSVPGQATDEQFF
TGCAGTGTACCGGGACAGGCTACGGATGAGCAGTTCTTC
>TRBD2|TRBJ2-3|once|TRBV29-1
CSVEERAGGPDTQYF
TGCAGCGTTGAAGAGAGAGCGGGAGGGCCGGATACGCAGTATTTT
>-|TRBJ2-5|-|TRBV4-1
CASSQAPTRGGSETQYF
TGCGCCAGCAGCCAAGCTCCAACGAGGGGAGGTTCAGAGACCCAGTACTTC
>-|TRBJ1-1|once|TRBV23-1
CASGGGLGTEAFF
TGCGCCAGCGGGGGCGGGTTGGGCACTGAAGCTTTCTTT
>TRBD1|TRBJ1-1|-|TRBV29-1
CSVVRGQGTEAFF
TGCAGCGTCGTTAGGGGACAGGGCACTGAAGCTTTCTTT
>-|TRBJ1-2|-|TRBV12-5
CASGLPRVHGYTF
TGTGCTAGTGGTTTGCCAAGGGTTCATGGCTACACCTTC
>-|TRBJ2-2|-|TRBV7-9
CASSTGSNTGELFF
TGTGCCAGCAGCACAGGGTCCAACACCGGGGAGCTGTTTTTT
>-|TRBJ1-3|-|TRBV9
CASSPGPGNTIYF
TGTGCCAGCAGCCCAGGGCCTGGAAACACCATATATTTT
>TRBD2|TRBJ2-7|-|TRBV4-1
CASSQPTSGVAYEQYF
TGCGCCAGCAGCCAACCCACTAGCGGGGTAGCCTACGAGCAGTACTTC
>-|TRBJ2-7|-|TRBV20-1
CSARKGPQSYEQYF
TGCAGTGCTAGGAAGGGACCCCAGTCCTACGAGCAGTACTTC
>-|TRBJ2-7|-|TRBV6-1
CASRALWYEQYF
TGTGCCAGCAGGGCCCTGTGGTACGAGCAGTACTTC
>TRBD2|TRBJ2-1|-|TRBV2
CASSDQRGRNEQFF
TGTGCCAGCAGTGACCAGCGGGGCCGCAATGAGCAGTTCTTC
>-|TRBJ1-1|-|TRBV12-3/TRBV12-4
CASSTESSVNTEAFF
TGTGCCAGCAGCACGGAGAGTTCTGTAAACACTGAAGCTTTCTTT
>-|TRBJ1-2|-|TRBV20-1
CSARSAPGRLPGYTF
TGCAGTGCTAGATCTGCCCCGGGCCGTCTCCCGGGCTACACCTTC
>-|TRBJ1-5|once|TRBV4-1
CASSRLPGPGQPQHF
TGCGCCAGCAGCCGACTACCCGGGCCGGGACAGCCCCAGCATTTT